This T cell receptor (beta chain) derives from a study of cytomegalovirus exposure and HLA in healthy donors. This clone was observed once. Its matching antigen is unknown. V shed 7 bases, J shed 4 bases, and the junction held 6 bases outside the gene matches. This CDR3 is 13 amino acids long. Germline CDR1 is MNHNS and CDR2 is SASEGT. Study-level results: Many donors carried some public TCRs, although rarity characterized most TCR sequences. Cytomegalovirus status was reportedly diagnosed by the classifier with high sensitivity and specificity. In vitro work confirmed that a few CMV-associated chains recognize CMV antigens. The study recorded around 160 TCR beta chains that were cytomegalovirus-associated.

Assay used: immunoSEQ multiplex PCR; TCRdb lists only in-frame clones, some missing. The top ten clones hold 0.95% to 1.5% of a sample with about 130,000 clones, 80% to 90% of them seen once. Specimen: PBMCs. This chain connects TRBV6-1 to TRBJ2-7; 8 nucleotides line up with TRBD2. The clonotype originates from a woman aged 18 to 35 in good health and CMV-seronegative. CDR3 loop: CASMVAGKYEQYF. CDR3 DNA: TGTGCCAGCATGGTAGCGGGGAAATACGAGCAGTACTTC.